The T cell receptor beta chain described here comes from a study of T-cell memory formation after mild COVID-19. TCRdb re-derived calls from the 5' RACE reads in MiXCR, one entry per CDR3 protein. Of around 140,000 distinct CDR3 sequences listed, roughly 6.3% are singletons. This clonotype was counted ten times or more. V shed 5 bases and J 5 bases; nucleotides not matched to a gene: 3. CDR3 length: 14 amino acids. Germline V CDR1 and CDR2: KGHDR, SFDVKD. J is TRBJ1-5 and V is TRBV24-1; the match to TRBD1 covers 9 bases. The material sequenced was PBMCs or a T cell subset sorted from them (not recorded which). The sequence was collected from an adult woman who had mild COVID-19 (a few samples of this study predate the infection). Cell type and time point are not known. CDR3 region: CATSGGQGYQPQHF. CDR3 in DNA: TGTGCCACCAGTGGGGGACAGGGCTATCAGCCCCAGCATTTT.